This entry is about one T cell receptor (beta chain). Assembly of TCR beta libraries relied on iRepertoire HTBI primers together with Arm-PCR of CDR3 regions. TCRdb re-called the multiplex PCR reads through MiXCR, storing one row per CDR3 protein. The sample has a few hundred thousand distinct CDR3 sequences, roughly 13% seen once; the top ten hold more than 8.5%. The entry originates in a study of regulatory T cells in long-lasting Graves disease. Described time point: newly diagnosed GD, antithyroid drugs for less than 3 months. RNA isolated from PBMCs was used to make the TCR library. The CDR3 has 14 residues. V lost 3 bases and J 8 bases, leaving 11 bases between the germline ends. Germline V gene lookup returns CDR1 KGHSH and CDR2 LQKENI. These data also featured in a second study, about T cells in Graves' hyperthyroidism and ophthalmopathy. That paper notes: In the first-round RT-PCR of the TCR CDR3, the HTBI primer set was used.

The clonotype was recovered from a man younger than 40 with Graves disease. The sequences come from peripheral blood mononuclear cells (PBMCs), collected at new diagnosis, from a patient treated with antithyroid drugs. This chain uses TRBV18 with TRBJ1-6, with D unresolved. The CDR3 sequence: CASSPRATDSPLHF. In nucleotides, the CDR3 is TGTGCCAGCTCACCGAGGGCGACGGATTCACCCCTCCACTTT.